Below, 24 T cell receptor beta chains from the same sample are listed, as sequenced in a study of T cells in localized non-small cell lung cancer. Assay: immunoSEQ multiplex PCR; the TCRdb copy retains only in-frame clones and omits some. The data contain 25,000 to 30,000 clones, approximately 90% of them singletons. Sequencing used peripheral blood, obtained before any cancer treatment. These receptors all stem from a female donor older than 55 with stage I lung adenocarcinoma.

The chain employs TRBV6-1 and TRBJ1-2; 8 bases map to TRBD1. Unmatched junction bases numbered 7, after V lost 6 bases and J lost 1 base. The CDR3 sequence is 15 residues long. The germline V gene has CDR1 MNHNS and CDR2 SASEGT. In DNA, the CDR3 is TGTGCCAGCAGGCTTGGGACAGGATTTAACTATGGCTACACCTTC. Protein product: CASRLGTGFNYGYTF.

This chain joins TRBV7-2 and TRBJ1-5; TRBD1 matches 7 bases. The germline V gene encodes CDR1 SGHTA and CDR2 FQGNSA. The CDR3 runs 15 residues. With V trimmed by 5 bases and J by 1 base, 5 bases remained unmatched. Written as DNA, the CDR3 is TGTGCCAGCAGCCAGGGGGGGAGAAGCAATCAGCCCCAGCATTTT. It is translated as CASSQGGRSNQPQHF.

This chain joins TRBV5-1 and TRBJ2-7; possible D gene TRBD2, 6 bases. V was trimmed by 3 bases and J by 2 bases, leaving 30 bases between them. The germline V gene encodes CDR1 SGHRS and CDR2 YFSETQ. This CDR3 has 20 residues. The CDR3 loop is CASSSPVNVWARLGAYEQYF. The CDR3 DNA sequence: TGCGCCAGCAGCTCGCCCGTCAATGTGTGGGCGCGACTAGGGGCCTACGAGCAGTACTTC.

The chain uses TRBV6-1 and TRBJ1-1, with 11 positions matching TRBD1. This CDR3 contains 14 residues. Per germline, CDR1 MNHNS and CDR2 SASEGT. The junction had 5 bases not matched to a gene; V was cut back by 8 bases and J by 3 bases. The CDR3 region has the DNA TGTGCCAGCTCGGACAGGGGGCGAGACACTGAAGCTTTCTTT. Translation gives CASSDRGRDTEAFF.

V usage is TRBV5-1 and J usage is TRBJ2-1; possible D gene TRBD1, 5 bases. V was pared by 4 bases and J by 1 base, with 15 bases between. The CDR3 consists of 16 residues. The V gene's germline CDR1 is SGHRS and CDR2 YFSETQ. The CDR3 DNA sequence: TGCGCCAGCAGCCTCGCGTCCAGGGTGTCCTACAATGAGCAGTTCTTC. It is translated as CASSLASRVSYNEQFF.

This sequence joins TRBV12-5 and TRBJ2-5; D gene unclear. CDR1 is LGHNT and CDR2 is FRNRAP in the germline V gene. This CDR3 is built from 12 residues. V was clipped by 7 bases and J by 5 bases, with 11 bases between them. The CDR3 bases are TGTGCTAGTGCCCCCGAGTCGGAGACCCAGTACTTC. It is translated as CASAPESETQYF.

The chain is built from TRBV6-5 and TRBJ1-2; D remains unclear. The CDR3 is made up of 15 amino acids. Trimming shortened V by 1 base and J by 2 bases, and 11 bases separated the two germline ends. Germline CDR1 and CDR2: MNHEY and SVGAGI. The CDR3 region is CASSYLAGANYGYTF. CDR3 nucleotides: TGTGCCAGCAGTTACTTGGCCGGAGCAAACTATGGCTACACCTTC.

The chain joins TRBV19 to TRBJ2-7; D may be TRBD2 (6 bases). V was pared by 3 bases and J by 5 bases, with 11 bases between. From germline, CDR1 is LNHDA and CDR2 SQIVND (reference sequence). The CDR3 consists of 13 residues. Here the CDR3 reads CASSIAGPHEQYF. CDR3 DNA: TGTGCCAGTAGTATCGCGGGGCCACACGAGCAGTACTTC.

The V call is TRBV10-2, the J call TRBJ1-2; unclear D gene. Germline V gene lookup returns CDR1 WSHSY and CDR2 SAAADI. The CDR3 extends over 13 amino acids. V lost 7 bases and J 4 bases, leaving 13 bases between the germline ends. CDR3 loop: CASTTNSGYGYTF. DNA for the CDR3: TGCGCCAGCACGACAAATTCGGGCTATGGCTACACCTTC.

Written as DNA, the CDR3 is TGTGCCAGTAGGAGAGAAGCGGGGGGGCACACAGATACGCAGTATTTT. Protein product: CASRREAGGHTDTQYF. The chain combines TRBV19 with TRBJ2-3, with 10 bases that match TRBD2. This CDR3 region has 16 residues. Per the germline V gene, CDR1 is LNHDA and CDR2 is SQIVND (reference sequence). The V gene end was trimmed by 6 bases and the J gene end by 2 bases; junction bases not matched to a gene: 8.

The chain links TRBV19 to TRBJ2-5; D may be TRBD1 (6 bases). The CDR3 loop spans 16 amino acids. Germline lookup yields CDR1 LNHDA and CDR2 SQIVND (reference sequence). The V and J ends lost 6 bases and 1 base respectively, with 18 bases between them. The CDR3 DNA follows: TGTGCCAGTAGCCTAGCCGGACAGCCGCCCCAAGAGACCCAGTACTTC. Its protein is CASSLAGQPPQETQYF.

This sequence joins TRBV6-1 and TRBJ1-1, with D maybe TRBD1 (5 bases). CDR3 length: 14 residues. V was shortened by 0 bases and J by 5 bases, with 10 bases between the two germline ends. CDR1 and CDR2 (germline): MNHNS, SASEGT. This chain's CDR3 is CASSEAGGGTEAFF. The CDR3 region has the DNA TGTGCCAGCAGTGAAGCGGGGGGGGGAACTGAAGCTTTCTTT.

The chain combines TRBV6-4 with TRBJ2-6; D is undetermined. CDR3 size: 17 residues. Germline V gene data show CDR1 as MRHNA and CDR2 as SNTAGT. Trimming cost V 5 bases and J 5 bases, with 19 bases left between them. The CDR3 region has the DNA TGTGCCAGCAGTTCATACACACGACAAAGTCGGGCCAACGTCCTGACTTTC. Its protein product is CASSSYTRQSRANVLTF.

This chain links TRBV6-4 with TRBJ2-7; 11 bases match TRBD2. Germline V CDR1 and CDR2: MRHNA, SNTAGT. V trimming: 2 bases; J trimming: 3 bases; junction bases outside the gene matches: 3. This CDR3 comprises 15 residues. CDR3 bases: TGTGCCAGCAGTGACCCGGGACTAGCGGACTACGAGCAGTACTTC. Protein product: CASSDPGLADYEQYF.

J is TRBJ1-3 and V is TRBV4-2, with a tentative D call TRBD1 (5 bases). Looked up from germline, CDR1 is LGHNA and CDR2 is YNFKEQ. This CDR3 has 16 amino acids. With 0 bases removed from V and 0 bases from J, the gap between germline ends came to 9 bases. DNA of the CDR3: TGTGCCAGCAGCCAAGATGCCGACAGCTCTGGAAACACCATATATTTT. Translating gives CASSQDADSSGNTIYF.

The chain carries TRBV7-2 and TRBJ2-5; 10 bases line up with TRBD2. The CDR3 has 16 amino acids. CDR1 is SGHTA, CDR2 FQGNSA, per germline. V gave up 3 bases and J gave up 5 bases; unmatched junction bases: 9. CDR3 region: CASSFQGAGGQETQYF. CDR3 in DNA: TGTGCCAGCAGCTTTCAAGGAGCGGGGGGGCAGGAGACCCAGTACTTC.

This clone occurred once. The CDR3 is CASRTGFSYEQYF. Here the CDR3 DNA reads TGTGCCAGCAGGACAGGGTTCTCCTACGAGCAGTACTTC. The chain joins TRBV6-1 to TRBJ2-7; 7 bases map to TRBD1. V gave up 6 bases and J gave up 0 bases; unmatched junction bases: 2. Germline assignment: CDR1 MNHNS and CDR2 SASEGT. The CDR3 sequence is 13 residues long.

This clone was detected a few times. The CDR3 nucleotides read TGTGCCATCAGAGACAGCTCTGGAAACACCATATATTTT. Translated: CAIRDSSGNTIYF. The chain has TRBV10-3 and TRBJ1-3, with D tentatively TRBD1 (5 bases). Trimming stripped 6 bases from V and 0 bases from J, with 6 bases between. Germline values: CDR1 ENHRY, CDR2 SYGVKD. This CDR3 has 13 amino acids.

The gene calls are TRBV5-4 and TRBJ2-1; 8 nucleotides agree with TRBD1. The length of the CDR3 is 17 residues. Trimming at V came to 0 bases and at J to 9 bases, leaving 14 bases not matched to a gene. Germline V lookup: CDR1 SGHNT, CDR2 YYREEE (reference sequence). CDR3 sequence (DNA): TGTGCCAGCAGCTTGGGTATCTATGGACAGGGCGATCGTGAGCAGTTCTTC. It is translated as CASSLGIYGQGDREQFF.

The genes are TRBV29-1 and TRBJ1-1, with D tentatively TRBD1 (6 bases). Germline V gene sequence: CDR1 SQVTM, CDR2 ANQGSEA. The V end lost 2 bases, the J end lost 5 bases, and 15 bases lay between the germline ends. The CDR3 has 14 amino acids. CDR3 DNA: TGCAGCGTTGAAAAGGGGGGGAAGGGTACTGAAGCTTTCTTT. Its protein product is CSVEKGGKGTEAFF.

The chain links TRBV7-3 to TRBJ1-1; no clear D gene. V was clipped by 1 base and J by 11 bases, with 14 bases between them. CDR1 is SGHTA and CDR2 is FQGTGA in the germline V gene. The CDR3 loop spans 13 amino acids. Written as DNA, the CDR3 is TGTGCCAGCAGCTTAATCCGCGAGGGTGAGGCTTTCTTT. This codes for CASSLIREGEAFF.

This chain links TRBV29-1 with TRBJ2-7; 8 nucleotides match TRBD2. In germline, CDR1 is SQVTM, CDR2 ANQGSEA. The ends lost 3 bases at V and 8 bases at J; junction bases unmatched: 12. The CDR3 totals 14 residues. In DNA form, the CDR3 reads TGCAGCGTTGACGGGGGGGCAGGGTCCGCCCAGCAGTACTTC. Protein sequence: CSVDGGAGSAQQYF.

The chain employs TRBV5-1 and TRBJ2-3; maybe TRBD1 (7 bases). Per the germline V gene, CDR1 is SGHRS and CDR2 is YFSETQ. V was clipped by 1 base and J by 4 bases, with 16 bases between them. The CDR3 consists of 16 residues. CDR3 in DNA: TGCGCCAGCAGCTTGCGGGTAGGAGGGGGCGCAGATACGCAGTATTTT. Translating it yields CASSLRVGGGADTQYF.

The chain has TRBV5-4 and TRBJ2-5; tentatively, D is TRBD1 or TRBD2 (5 bases each). V dropped 4 bases and J dropped 4 bases, with 17 bases sitting between them. CDR1 and CDR2 from the germline V gene are SGHNT and YYREEE (reference sequence). The CDR3 runs 15 residues. The CDR3 here is CASSNGGLGGETQYF. CDR3 DNA: TGTGCCAGCAGCAACGGTGGTCTTGGGGGAGAGACCCAGTACTTC.